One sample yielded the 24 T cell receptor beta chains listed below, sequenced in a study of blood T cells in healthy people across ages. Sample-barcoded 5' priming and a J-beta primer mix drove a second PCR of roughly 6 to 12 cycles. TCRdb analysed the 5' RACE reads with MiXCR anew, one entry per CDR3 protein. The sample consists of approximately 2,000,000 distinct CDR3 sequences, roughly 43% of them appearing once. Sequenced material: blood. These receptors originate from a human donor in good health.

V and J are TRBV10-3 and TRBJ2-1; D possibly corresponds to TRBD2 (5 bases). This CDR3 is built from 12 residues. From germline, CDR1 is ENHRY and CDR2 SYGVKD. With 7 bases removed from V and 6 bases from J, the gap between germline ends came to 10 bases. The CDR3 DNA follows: TGTGCCATCACCGATGCGGGCAATGAGCAGTTCTTC. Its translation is CAITDAGNEQFF.

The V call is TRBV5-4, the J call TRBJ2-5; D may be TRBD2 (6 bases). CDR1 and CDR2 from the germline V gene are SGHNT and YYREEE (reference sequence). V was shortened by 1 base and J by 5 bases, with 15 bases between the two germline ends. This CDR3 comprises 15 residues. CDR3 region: CASSLRLGRGETQYF. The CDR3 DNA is TGTGCCAGCAGCTTGAGGTTGGGGCGGGGCGAGACCCAGTACTTC.

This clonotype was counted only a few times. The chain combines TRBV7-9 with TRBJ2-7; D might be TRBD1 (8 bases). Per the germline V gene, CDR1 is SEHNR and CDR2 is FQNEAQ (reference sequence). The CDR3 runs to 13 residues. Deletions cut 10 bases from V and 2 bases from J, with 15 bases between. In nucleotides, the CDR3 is TGTGCCATTAGGACAGGGAGGGCCTACGAGCAGTACTTC. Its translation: CAIRTGRAYEQYF. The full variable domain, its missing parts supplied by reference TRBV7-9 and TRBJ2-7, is DTGVSQNPRHKITKRGQNVTFRCDPISEHNRLYWYRQTLGQGPEFLTYFQNEAQLEKSRLLSDRFSAERPKGSFSTLEIQRTEQGDSAMYLCAIRTGRAYEQYFGPGTRLTVT.

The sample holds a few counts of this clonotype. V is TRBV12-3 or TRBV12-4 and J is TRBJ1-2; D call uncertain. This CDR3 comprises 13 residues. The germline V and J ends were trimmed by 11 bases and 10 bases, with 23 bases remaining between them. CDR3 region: CASSLPLHGDYTF. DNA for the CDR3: TGTGCCTCCTCCCTCCCCCTCCACGGGGACTACACCTTC.

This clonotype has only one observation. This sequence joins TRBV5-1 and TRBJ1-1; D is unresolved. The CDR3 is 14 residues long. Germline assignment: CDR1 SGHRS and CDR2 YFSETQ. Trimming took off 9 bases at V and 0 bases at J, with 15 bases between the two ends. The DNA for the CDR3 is TGCGCCACCTCGGGTGCGGGTGTGAACACTGAAGCTTTCTTT. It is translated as CATSGAGVNTEAFF.

The CDR3 loop reads CASREWVEVQETQYF. CDR3 coding DNA: TGCGCCAGCAGGGAGTGGGTTGAGGTCCAAGAGACCCAGTACTTC. The V and J genes are TRBV5-1 and TRBJ2-5; D is ambiguous. Trimming stripped 5 bases from V and 1 base from J, with 15 bases between. CDR3 length equals 15 residues. Germline values: CDR1 SGHRS, CDR2 YFSETQ. The variable domain in full, with the rest retrieved from reference TRBV5-1 and TRBJ2-5, is KAGVTQTPRYLIKTRGQQVTLSCSPISGHRSVSWYQQTPGQGLQFLFEYFSETQRNKGNFPGRFSGRQFSNSRSEMNVSTLELGDSALYLCASREWVEVQETQYFGPGTRLLVL.

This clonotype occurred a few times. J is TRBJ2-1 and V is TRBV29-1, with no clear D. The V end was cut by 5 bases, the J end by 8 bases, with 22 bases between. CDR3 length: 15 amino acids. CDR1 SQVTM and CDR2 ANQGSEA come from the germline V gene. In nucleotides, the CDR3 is TGCAGCGTTCCAGGTGGTGCTGGGAAACACGATGAGCAGTTCTTC. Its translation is CSVPGGAGKHDEQFF.

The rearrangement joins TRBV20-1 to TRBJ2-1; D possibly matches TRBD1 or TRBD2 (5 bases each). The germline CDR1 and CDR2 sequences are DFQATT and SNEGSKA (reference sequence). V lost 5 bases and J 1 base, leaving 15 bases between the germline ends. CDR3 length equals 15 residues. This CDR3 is CSAYTGTLSYNEQFF. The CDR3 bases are TGCAGTGCTTATACCGGGACCCTATCCTACAATGAGCAGTTCTTC.

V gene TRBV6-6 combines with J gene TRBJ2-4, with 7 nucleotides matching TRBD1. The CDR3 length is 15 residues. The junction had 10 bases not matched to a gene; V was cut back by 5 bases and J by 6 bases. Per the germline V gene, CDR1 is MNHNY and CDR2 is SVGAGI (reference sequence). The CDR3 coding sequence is TGTGCCAGCAGTACCGAGGGGGCGTCGATAAACATTCAGTACTTC. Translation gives CASSTEGASINIQYF.

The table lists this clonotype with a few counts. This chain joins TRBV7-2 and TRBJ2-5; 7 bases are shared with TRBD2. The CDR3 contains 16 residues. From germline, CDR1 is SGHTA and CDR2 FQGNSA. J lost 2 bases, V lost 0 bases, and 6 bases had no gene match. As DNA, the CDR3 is TGTGCCAGCAGCTTAGCGGGGGGGTCGGGGCAAGAGACCCAGTACTTC. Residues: CASSLAGGSGQETQYF.

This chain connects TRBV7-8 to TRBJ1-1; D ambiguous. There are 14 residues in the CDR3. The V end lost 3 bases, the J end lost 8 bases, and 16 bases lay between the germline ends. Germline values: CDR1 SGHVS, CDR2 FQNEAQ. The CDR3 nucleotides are TGTGCCAGCAGCTTTAAAGTGTATGGAGCAGAAGCTTTCTTT. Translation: CASSFKVYGAEAFF.

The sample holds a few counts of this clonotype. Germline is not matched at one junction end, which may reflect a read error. CDR3: CASSSWASGSGVNVLTF. Here the CDR3 DNA reads TGTGCCAGTTCCTCGTGGGCTAGCGGCTCTGGGGTCAACGTCCTGACTTTC. The J gene is TRBJ2-6, the V gene TRBV19; 7 bases agree with TRBD2. Germline assignment: CDR1 LNHDA and CDR2 SQIVND (reference sequence). The CDR3 runs 17 residues.

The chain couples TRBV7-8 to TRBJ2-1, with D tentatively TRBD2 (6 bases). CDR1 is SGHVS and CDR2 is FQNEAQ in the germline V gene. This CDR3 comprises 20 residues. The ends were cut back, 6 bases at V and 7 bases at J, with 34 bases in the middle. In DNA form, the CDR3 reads TGTGCCAGCAGATCGTCGTGGGCCGGGGGAAAGAGAACCCTGAGGAATGAGCAGTTCTTC. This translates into CASRSSWAGGKRTLRNEQFF. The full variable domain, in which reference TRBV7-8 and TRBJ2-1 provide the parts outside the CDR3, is GAGVSQSPRYKVAKRGQDVALRCDPISGHVSLFWYQQALGQGPEFLTYFQNEAQLDKSGLPSDRFFAERPEGSVSTLKIQRTQQEDSAVYLCASRSSWAGGKRTLRNEQFFGPGTRLTVL.

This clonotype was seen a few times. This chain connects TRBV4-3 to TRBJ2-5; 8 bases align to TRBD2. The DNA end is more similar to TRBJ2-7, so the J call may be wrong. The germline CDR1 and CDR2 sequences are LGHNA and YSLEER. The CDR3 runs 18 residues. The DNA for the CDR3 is TGCGCCAGCAGCCAAGATCATTTGGAAGCGGGGGAGAACTACGAGCAGTACTTC. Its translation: CASSQDHLEAGENYEQYF.

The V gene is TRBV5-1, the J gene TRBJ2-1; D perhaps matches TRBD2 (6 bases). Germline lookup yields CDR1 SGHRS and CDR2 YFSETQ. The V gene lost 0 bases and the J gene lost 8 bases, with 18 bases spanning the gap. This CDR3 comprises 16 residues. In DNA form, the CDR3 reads TGCGCCAGCAGCTTGGCCGTGACTAGTAGAGTCCATGAGCAGTTCTTC. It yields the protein CASSLAVTSRVHEQFF.

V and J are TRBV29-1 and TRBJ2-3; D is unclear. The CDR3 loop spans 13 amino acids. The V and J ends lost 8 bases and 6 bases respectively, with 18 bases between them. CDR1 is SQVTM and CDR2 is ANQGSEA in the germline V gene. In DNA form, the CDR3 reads TGCAGCTCTTCTTGGTGGTCCATGGATACGCAGTATTTT. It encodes CSSSWWSMDTQYF.

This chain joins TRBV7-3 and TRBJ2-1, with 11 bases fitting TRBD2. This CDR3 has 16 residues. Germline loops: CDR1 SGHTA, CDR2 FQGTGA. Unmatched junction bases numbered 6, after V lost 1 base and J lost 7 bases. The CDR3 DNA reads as TGTGCCAGCAGCTTAAAGGGTAGCGGGGGGGCAAATGAGCAGTTCTTC. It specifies CASSLKGSGGANEQFF.

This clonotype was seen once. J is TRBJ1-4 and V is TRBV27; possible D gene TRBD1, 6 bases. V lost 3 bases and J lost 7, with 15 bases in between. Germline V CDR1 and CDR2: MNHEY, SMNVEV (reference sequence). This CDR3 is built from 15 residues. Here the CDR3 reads CASSLRQEKGEKLFF. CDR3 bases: TGTGCCAGCAGTTTGCGACAGGAGAAAGGTGAAAAACTGTTTTTT.

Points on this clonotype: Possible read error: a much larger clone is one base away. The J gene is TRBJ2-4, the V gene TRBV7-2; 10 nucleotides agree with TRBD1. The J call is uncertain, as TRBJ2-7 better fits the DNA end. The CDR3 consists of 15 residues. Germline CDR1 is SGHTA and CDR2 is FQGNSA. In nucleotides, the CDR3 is TGTGCCAGCAGCTCCCGCGGACAGGGGGTGATCGAGCAGTACTTC. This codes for CASSSRGQGVIEQYF.

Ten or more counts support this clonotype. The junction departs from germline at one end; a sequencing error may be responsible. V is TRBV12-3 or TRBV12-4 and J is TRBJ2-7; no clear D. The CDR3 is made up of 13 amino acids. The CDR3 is CASSPGRFYEQYF. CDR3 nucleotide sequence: TGCGCCAGCAGCCCCGGGCGGTTCTACGAGCAGTACTTC.

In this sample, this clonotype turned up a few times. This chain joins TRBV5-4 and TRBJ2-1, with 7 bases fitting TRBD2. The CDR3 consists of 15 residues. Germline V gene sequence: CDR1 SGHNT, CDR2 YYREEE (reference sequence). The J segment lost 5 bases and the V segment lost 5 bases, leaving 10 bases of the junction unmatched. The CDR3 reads CASSLPGGTNNEQFF. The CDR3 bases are TGTGCCAGCAGTCTCCCGGGGGGTACTAACAATGAGCAGTTCTTC.

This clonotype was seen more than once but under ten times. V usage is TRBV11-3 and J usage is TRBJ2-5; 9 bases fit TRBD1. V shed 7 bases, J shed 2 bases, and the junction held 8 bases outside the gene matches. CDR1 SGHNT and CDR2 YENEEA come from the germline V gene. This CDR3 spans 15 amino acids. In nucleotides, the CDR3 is TGTGCCAGCACGACAGGGGGGGGGAGACAAGAGACCCAGTACTTC. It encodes CASTTGGGRQETQYF.

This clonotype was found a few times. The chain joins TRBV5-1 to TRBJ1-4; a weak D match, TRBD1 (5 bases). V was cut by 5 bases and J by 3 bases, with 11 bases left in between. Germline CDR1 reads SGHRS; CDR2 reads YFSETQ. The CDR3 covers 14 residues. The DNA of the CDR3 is TGCGCCAGCAGACCAGGGAGTTCTAATGAAAAACTGTTTTTT. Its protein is CASRPGSSNEKLFF.

The CDR3 nucleotides are TGCGCCAGCAGCCAGACTAGCGGGGGACGCGGGGTGGAGACCCAGTACTTC. This sequence encodes CASSQTSGGRGVETQYF. The rearrangement links TRBV5-1 to TRBJ2-5, with TRBD2 matching 12 bases. Per the germline V gene, CDR1 is SGHRS and CDR2 is YFSETQ. J lost 5 bases, V lost 4 bases, and 12 bases had no gene match. This CDR3 region has 17 residues.